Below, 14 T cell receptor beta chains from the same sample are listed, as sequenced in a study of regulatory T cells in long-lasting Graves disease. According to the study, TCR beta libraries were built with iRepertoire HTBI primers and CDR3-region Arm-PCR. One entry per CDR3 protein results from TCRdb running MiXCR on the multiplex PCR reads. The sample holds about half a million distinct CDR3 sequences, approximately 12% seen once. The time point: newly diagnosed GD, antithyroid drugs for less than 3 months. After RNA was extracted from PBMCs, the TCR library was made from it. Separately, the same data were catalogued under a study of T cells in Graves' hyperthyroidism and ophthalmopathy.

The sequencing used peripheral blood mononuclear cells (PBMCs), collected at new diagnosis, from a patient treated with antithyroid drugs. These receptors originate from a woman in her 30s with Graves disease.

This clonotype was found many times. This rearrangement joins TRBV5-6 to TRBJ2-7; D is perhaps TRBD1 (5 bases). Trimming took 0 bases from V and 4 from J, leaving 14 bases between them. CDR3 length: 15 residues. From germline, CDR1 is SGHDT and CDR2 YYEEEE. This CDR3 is CASSLAPGSGYEQYF. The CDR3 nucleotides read TGTGCCAGCAGCTTGGCCCCAGGGTCTGGGTACGAGCAGTACTTC. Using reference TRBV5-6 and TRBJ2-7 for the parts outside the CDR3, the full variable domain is DAGVTQSPTHLIKTRGQQVTLRCSPKSGHDTVSWYQQALGQGPQFIFQYYEEEERQRGNFPDRFSGHQFPNYSSELNVNALLLGDSALYLCASSLAPGSGYEQYFGPGTRLTVT.

CDR3 sequence reads: CASSQGILITEAFF. CDR3 sequence (DNA): TGTGCCAGCAGCCAAGGGATTTTGATCACTGAAGCTTTCTTT. The chain carries TRBV3-1 and TRBJ1-1; no clear D gene. Germline lookup yields CDR1 LGHDT and CDR2 YNNKEL (reference sequence). The CDR3 runs to 14 residues. Trimming left V 1 base short and J 4 bases short, with 10 bases between.

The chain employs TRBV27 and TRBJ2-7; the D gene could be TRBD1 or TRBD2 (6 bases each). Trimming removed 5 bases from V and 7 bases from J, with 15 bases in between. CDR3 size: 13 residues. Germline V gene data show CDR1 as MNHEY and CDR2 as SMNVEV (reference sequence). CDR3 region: CASSLYRAGEQYF. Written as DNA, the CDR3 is TGTGCCAGCAGTCTATACAGGGCGGGGGAGCAGTACTTC.

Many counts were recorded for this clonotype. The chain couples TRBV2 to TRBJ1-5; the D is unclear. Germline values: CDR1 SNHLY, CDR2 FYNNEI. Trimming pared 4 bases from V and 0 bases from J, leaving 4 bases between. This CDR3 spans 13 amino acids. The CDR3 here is CASSAGSNQPQHF. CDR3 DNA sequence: TGTGCCAGCAGTGCTGGTAGCAATCAGCCCCAGCATTTT.

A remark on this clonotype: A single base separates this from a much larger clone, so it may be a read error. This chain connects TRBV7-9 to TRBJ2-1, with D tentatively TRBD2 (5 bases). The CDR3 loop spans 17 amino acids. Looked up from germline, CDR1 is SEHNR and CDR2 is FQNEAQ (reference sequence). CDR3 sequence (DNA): TGTGCCAGCAGCTTAGTGGCTAGCCTTCGCGAGAACAATGAGCAGTGCTTC. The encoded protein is CASSLVASLRENNEQCF.

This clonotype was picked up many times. The CDR3 DNA follows: TGTGCCAGCAGCACTTTTCGGACAGGTGAAGCTTTCTTT. Protein sequence: CASSTFRTGEAFF. This rearrangement joins TRBV5-4 to TRBJ1-1; 7 bases map to TRBD1. Trimming took 4 bases from V and 7 from J; bases not matched to a gene: 7. CDR1 and CDR2 from the germline V gene are SGHNT and YYREEE (reference sequence). This CDR3 is built from 13 residues.

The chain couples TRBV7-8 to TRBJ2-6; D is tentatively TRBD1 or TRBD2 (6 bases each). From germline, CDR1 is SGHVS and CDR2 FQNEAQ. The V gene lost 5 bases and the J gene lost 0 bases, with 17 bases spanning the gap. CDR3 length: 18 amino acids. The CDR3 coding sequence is TGTGCCAGCAGCCCTTGGCGGGACAAGGTCTCTGGGGCCAACGTCCTGACTTTC. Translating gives CASSPWRDKVSGANVLTF.

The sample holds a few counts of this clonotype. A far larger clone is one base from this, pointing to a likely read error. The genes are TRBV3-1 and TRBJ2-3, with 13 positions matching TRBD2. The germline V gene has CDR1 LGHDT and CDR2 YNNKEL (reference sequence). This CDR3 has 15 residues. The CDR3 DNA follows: TGTGCCAGCAGCCTAGGACTAGCGGGAGCAGATACGCGGTATTTT. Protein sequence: CASSLGLAGADTRYF.

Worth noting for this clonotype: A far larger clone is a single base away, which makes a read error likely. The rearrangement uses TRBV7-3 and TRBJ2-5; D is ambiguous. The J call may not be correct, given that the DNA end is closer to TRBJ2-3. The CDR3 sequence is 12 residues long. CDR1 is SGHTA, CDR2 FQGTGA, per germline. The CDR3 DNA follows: TGTGCCAGCAGCTTAGCTGAGGATGCGCAGTATTTT. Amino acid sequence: CASSLAEDAQYF.

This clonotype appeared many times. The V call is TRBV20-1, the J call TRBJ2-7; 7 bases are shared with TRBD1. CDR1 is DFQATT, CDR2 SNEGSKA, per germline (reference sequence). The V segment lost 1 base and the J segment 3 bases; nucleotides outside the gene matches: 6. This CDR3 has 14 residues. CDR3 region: CSARGTGVDYEQYF. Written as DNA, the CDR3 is TGCAGTGCTAGAGGGACAGGCGTCGACTACGAGCAGTACTTC.

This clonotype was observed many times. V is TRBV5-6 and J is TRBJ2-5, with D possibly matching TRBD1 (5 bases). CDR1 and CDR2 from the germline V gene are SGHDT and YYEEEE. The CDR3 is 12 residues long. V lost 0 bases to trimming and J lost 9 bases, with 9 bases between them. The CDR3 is CASSLAEGAQYF. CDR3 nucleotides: TGTGCCAGCAGCTTGGCCGAAGGGGCCCAGTACTTC.

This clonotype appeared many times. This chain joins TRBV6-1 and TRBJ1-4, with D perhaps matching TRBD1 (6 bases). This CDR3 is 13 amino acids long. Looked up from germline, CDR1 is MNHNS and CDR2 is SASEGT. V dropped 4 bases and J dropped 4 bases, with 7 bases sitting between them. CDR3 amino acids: CASSVDSNEKLFF. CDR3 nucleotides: TGTGCCAGCAGTGTGGACAGTAATGAAAAACTGTTTTTT.

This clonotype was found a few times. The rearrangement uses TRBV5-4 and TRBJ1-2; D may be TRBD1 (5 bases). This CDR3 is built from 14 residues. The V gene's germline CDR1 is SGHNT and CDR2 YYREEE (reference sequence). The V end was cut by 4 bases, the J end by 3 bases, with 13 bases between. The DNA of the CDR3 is TGTGCCAGCAGCCGGACAACGGGCCACTATGGCTACACCTTC. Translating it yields CASSRTTGHYGYTF.

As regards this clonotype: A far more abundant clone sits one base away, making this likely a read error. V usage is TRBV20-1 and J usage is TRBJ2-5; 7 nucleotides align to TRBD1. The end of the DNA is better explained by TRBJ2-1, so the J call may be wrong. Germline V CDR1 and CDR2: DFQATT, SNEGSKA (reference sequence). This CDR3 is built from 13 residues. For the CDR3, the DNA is TGCAGTGCCCGAGCAGGGGGTGTCAATGAGCAGTTCTTC. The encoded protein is CSARAGGVNEQFF.